Listed below are T cell receptor beta chains from one sample, sequenced in a study of long-term antiretroviral therapy in people with HIV. Measured with immunoSEQ multiplex PCR; TCRdb has only the in-frame clones, and not every one. The sample has 13,000 to 15,000 clones, roughly 88% seen once. The sequencing here drew on unsorted PBMCs, taken 0.4 years after starting antiretroviral therapy. These receptors were obtained from a man aged 30 to 39 with HIV. Each CDR3 is given with its conserved first and last residue. Each record gives: V gene, J gene, clone size, D gene, CDR3 length, CDR3 protein, CDR3 DNA. The D gene is left open where the match is weak. Clone sizes are given selectively: once, few, many, or a class where the clone is expanded.

>TRBV6-5|TRBJ1-5|once|.|12
CASRRGNQPQHF
TGTGCCAGCAGACGTGGCAATCAGCCCCAGCATTTT
>TRBV27|TRBJ1-3|.|.|14
CASSTLGPGNTIYF
TGTGCCAGCAGTACACTAGGCCCTGGAAACACCATATATTTT
>TRBV5-1|TRBJ2-5|once|TRBD2|15
CASSLGSSGSETQYF
TGCGCCAGCAGCTTGGGTTCTAGCGGGTCTGAGACCCAGTACTTC
>TRBV27|TRBJ1-2|once|TRBD1|15
CASSSLTGRGSGYTF
TGTGCCAGCAGTTCCCTGACAGGGAGAGGCTCTGGCTACACCTTC
>TRBV7-9|TRBJ2-1|.|TRBD2|16
CASSNRATSGGNEQFF
TGTGCCAGCAGCAATAGGGCCACTAGCGGGGGGAATGAGCAGTTCTTC
>TRBV6-6|TRBJ1-1|.|.|12
CASTVTRGEAFF
TGTGCCAGCACCGTGACGAGGGGTGAAGCTTTCTTT
>TRBV5-4|TRBJ2-7|.|.|16
CASSLAARVPPYEQYF
TGTGCCAGCAGCTTGGCAGCCAGGGTCCCACCCTACGAGCAGTACTTC
>TRBV18|TRBJ1-5|large|.|17
CASSLGGIKVGNQPQHF
TGTGCCAGCTCCCTTGGAGGAATAAAGGTGGGCAATCAGCCCCAGCATTTT
>TRBV9|TRBJ2-7|.|.|14
CASSVEQSSYEQYF
TGTGCCAGCAGCGTCGAACAGAGCTCCTACGAGCAGTACTTC
>TRBV6-6|TRBJ1-2|.|.|13
CASSYSNGDGYTF
TGTGCCAGCAGTTACTCGAACGGGGATGGCTACACCTTC
>TRBV18|TRBJ2-7|.|TRBD1|15
CASSPGTGRTGEQYF
TGTGCCAGCTCACCCGGGACAGGGCGCACAGGGGAGCAGTACTTC
>TRBV7-9|TRBJ2-3|.|TRBD2|19
CASSLVLGTSGRSSDTQYF
TGTGCCAGCAGCTTAGTCCTCGGGACTAGCGGAAGATCCTCCGATACGCAGTATTTT
>TRBV7-3|TRBJ2-6|few|.|16
CASSLQQGAGANVLTF
TGTGCCAGCAGTCTCCAACAGGGTGCTGGGGCCAACGTCCTGACTTTC
>TRBV21-1|TRBJ1-5|.|.|16
CASSKDRGISNQPQHF
TGTGCCAGCAGCAAAGATAGGGGAATAAGCAATCAGCCCCAGCATTTT
>TRBV27|TRBJ2-1|.|.|14
CASSLSSGVNEQFF
TGTGCCAGCAGTTTATCATCAGGGGTCAATGAGCAGTTCTTC
>TRBV7-7|TRBJ2-2|.|.|15
CASSLGLVGTGELFF
TGTGCTAGCAGCTTAGGGCTAGTTGGCACCGGGGAGCTGTTTTTT
>TRBV28|TRBJ2-6|.|.|17
CASSFWDKPSGANVLTF
TGTGCCAGCAGTTTTTGGGACAAACCCTCTGGGGCCAACGTCCTGACTTTC
>TRBV7-6|TRBJ2-7|.|.|13
CASSLREGNEQYF
TGTGCCAGCAGCTTAAGAGAAGGTAACGAGCAGTACTTC
>TRBV28|TRBJ2-3|.|.|15
CASSPMQGFDGTQYF
TGTGCCAGCAGCCCCATGCAGGGCTTTGACGGTACGCAGTATTTT
>TRBV19|TRBJ2-7|few|TRBD1|14
CASSRHRGNYEQYF
TGTGCCAGTAGTAGGCACAGGGGGAACTACGAGCAGTACTTC
>TRBV11-2|TRBJ2-2|few|.|16
CASSLNSQGNTGELFF
TGTGCCAGCAGCTTAAACTCCCAGGGTAACACCGGGGAGCTGTTTTTT
>TRBV28|TRBJ1-2|few|.|13
CASSYEGINGYTF
TGTGCCAGCAGTTATGAGGGCATCAATGGCTACACCTTC
>TRBV5-8|TRBJ2-7|.|.|14
CASSLVGVYYEQYF
TGTGCCAGCAGCTTGGTTGGGGTATACTACGAGCAGTACTTC
>TRBV10-3|TRBJ2-3|.|TRBD2|18
CAISESFWQGGGTDTQYF
TGTGCCATCAGTGAGTCGTTTTGGCAGGGAGGGGGCACAGATACGCAGTATTTT
>TRBV9|TRBJ2-1|.|TRBD2|14
CASSVASGGPQQFF
TGTGCCAGCAGCGTAGCTAGCGGGGGACCGCAGCAGTTCTTC
>TRBV5-1|TRBJ1-2|.|.|15
CASSLSGQPNYGYTF
TGCGCCAGCAGCTTAAGCGGACAGCCTAACTATGGCTACACCTTC
>TRBV29-1|TRBJ2-1|.|.|13
CSVKAESYNEQFF
TGCAGCGTCAAAGCGGAATCCTACAATGAGCAGTTCTTC
>TRBV7-9|TRBJ1-2|.|.|14
CASSLQDSNYGYTF
TGTGCCAGCAGCTTACAGGATTCTAACTATGGCTACACCTTC
>TRBV4-3|TRBJ2-1|.|TRBD2|18
CASSHEAGGPTSYNEQFF
TGCGCCAGCAGCCACGAAGCGGGAGGGCCTACTTCCTACAATGAGCAGTTCTTC
>TRBV7-6|TRBJ2-7|.|.|15
CASSLGQTRGHEQYF
TGTGCCAGCAGCTTAGGACAAACACGAGGCCACGAGCAGTACTTC
>TRBV7-9|TRBJ1-2|.|TRBD1|15
CASSSGQGANYGYTF
TGTGCCAGCAGCTCCGGACAGGGTGCTAACTATGGCTACACCTTC